The 20 T cell receptor beta chains below come from one sample, sequenced in a study of blood T cell repertoires in COVID-19 (dated by TCRdb to 2020 to 2022). Library generation was performed with the immunoSEQ multiplex PCR assay. TCRdb provides this immuneACCESS table in a form limited to in-frame rearrangements. Some clones are lacking; in checked studies, under half of them reflect an unresolved V gene, and why the rest are absent is not known. This sample gives over 250,000 clones in total; roughly nine tenths of them show up just once. Of the sample, about 9.8% falls within the top ten clones. The sequenced material came from peripheral blood. The receptors derive from a man aged 35 to 55 who had recovered from COVID-19.

This chain connects TRBV7-6 to TRBJ2-5; TRBD2 agrees at 10 bases. This CDR3 is built from 16 residues. Germline V gene data show CDR1 as SGHVS and CDR2 as FNYEAQ. V dropped 3 bases and J dropped 1; count of bases not matched to a gene: 5. CDR3: CASSFPGLAAQETQYF. In DNA, the CDR3 is TGTGCCAGCAGCTTTCCCGGACTAGCGGCCCAAGAGACCCAGTACTTC.

The genes are TRBV2 and TRBJ2-7, with D tentatively TRBD1 (6 bases). Germline CDR1 and CDR2: SNHLY and FYNNEI. CDR3 length: 14 residues. Trimming took 4 bases from V and 3 from J, leaving 13 bases between them. In DNA form, the CDR3 reads TGTGCCAGCAGTGGAGGAACAGGGTTCTACGAGCAGTACTTC. Its protein is CASSGGTGFYEQYF.

This clone showed up just once. This chain connects TRBV6-2 or TRBV6-3 to TRBJ2-3; D gene unclear. V lost 6 bases and J lost 2, with 12 bases in between. The length of the CDR3 is 14 residues. Germline-derived CDR1 and CDR2 are MNHEY and SVGEGT. For the CDR3, the DNA is TGTGCCAGCAGCCCTCGGTCTTCCACAGATACGCAGTATTTT. It is translated as CASSPRSSTDTQYF.

V is TRBV11-1 and J is TRBJ2-7, with no clear D. Germline lookup yields CDR1 SGHAT and CDR2 FQDESV (reference sequence). The CDR3 loop spans 14 amino acids. V was shortened by 1 base and J by 0 bases, with 7 bases between the two germline ends. The CDR3 spells CASSLVTDSYEQYF. In DNA, the CDR3 is TGTGCCAGCAGCTTAGTCACAGACTCCTACGAGCAGTACTTC.

This clone was observed a single time. The chain is built from TRBV2 and TRBJ2-1; 8 nucleotides agree with TRBD2. Germline trimming cut 0 bases from V and 2 bases from J; bases unmatched to any gene: 3. The CDR3 sequence is 16 residues long. Germline V gives CDR1 SNHLY, CDR2 FYNNEI. Here the CDR3 DNA reads TGTGCCAGCAGTGAAGCTGGGACTAGACCCTACAATGAGCAGTTCTTC. It specifies CASSEAGTRPYNEQFF. The full variable domain, in which reference TRBV2 and TRBJ2-1 provide the parts outside the CDR3, is EPEVTQTPSHQVTQMGQEVILRCVPISNHLYFYWYRQILGQKVEFLVSFYNNEISEKSEIFDDQFSVERPDGSNFTLKIRSTKLEDSAMYFCASSEAGTRPYNEQFFGPGTRLTVL.

This clone was counted a few times. V is TRBV2 and J is TRBJ2-5; TRBD2 matches at 8 bases. The CDR3 totals 17 residues. The germline gives CDR1 SNHLY, CDR2 FYNNEI. The V gene end was trimmed by 6 bases and the J gene end by 3 bases; junction bases not matched to a gene: 15. In DNA, the CDR3 is TGTGCCAGCAGGGTGAGCGGGGGCTACACATTAAAAGAGACCCAGTACTTC. It yields the protein CASRVSGGYTLKETQYF.

The V and J genes are TRBV9 and TRBJ2-1; 11 nucleotides line up with TRBD2. The germline V gene encodes CDR1 SGDLS and CDR2 YYNGEE. Germline trimming cut 0 bases from V and 7 bases from J; bases unmatched to any gene: 6. The CDR3 totals 16 residues. The CDR3 DNA follows: TGTGCCAGCAGCGTAGTACCTAGCGGGGGGAGGAATGAGCAGTTCTTC. Translated: CASSVVPSGGRNEQFF.

The chain joins TRBV27 to TRBJ2-3; 7 nucleotides line up with TRBD2. Looked up from germline, CDR1 is MNHEY and CDR2 is SMNVEV (reference sequence). After removal of 9 bases from V and 4 bases from J, the junction contained 13 bases not matched to a gene. The CDR3 is 15 amino acids. This CDR3 reads CARSPRGSSADTQYF. In nucleotides, the CDR3 is TGTGCCAGAAGCCCTCGCGGGAGCTCGGCAGATACGCAGTATTTT.

Written as DNA, the CDR3 is TGTGCCATCAGTGAGTCGCAGGGAACTTCACCCCTCCACTTT. This translates into CAISESQGTSPLHF. This chain joins TRBV10-3 and TRBJ1-6, with D perhaps matching TRBD1 (5 bases). This CDR3 contains 14 residues. V was pared by 0 bases and J by 9 bases, with 9 bases between. CDR1 is ENHRY, CDR2 SYGVKD, per germline.

A few counts support this clone. The chain joins TRBV6-2 or TRBV6-3 to TRBJ1-1; TRBD1 matches 8 bases. The length of the CDR3 is 14 residues. CDR1 and CDR2 from the germline V gene are MNHEY and SVGEGT. V gave up 6 bases and J gave up 5 bases; unmatched junction bases: 8. In DNA, the CDR3 is TGTGCCAGCAGCCGACAGGGGCGAGGTACTGAAGCTTTCTTT. Translated, it gives CASSRQGRGTEAFF.

CDR3 nucleotides: TGTGCCAGCGCCCCAGCGGGCTCCTACGAGCAGTACTTC. Translation: CASAPAGSYEQYF. The rearrangement links TRBV6-5 to TRBJ2-7; possibly TRBD2 for D (6 bases). Trimming shortened V by 8 bases and J by 0 bases, and 11 bases separated the two germline ends. This CDR3 has 13 amino acids. CDR1 and CDR2 (germline): MNHEY, SVGAGI.

The V call is TRBV7-2, the J call TRBJ2-7; D might be TRBD1 (6 bases). Trimming removed 5 bases from V and 0 bases from J, with 11 bases in between. This CDR3 spans 14 amino acids. The germline CDR1 and CDR2 sequences are SGHTA and FQGNSA. The CDR3 sequence is CASSGGGRSYEQYF. The CDR3 bases are TGTGCCAGCAGCGGGGGCGGTCGCTCCTACGAGCAGTACTTC.

The chain employs TRBV19 and TRBJ2-7; 10 bases are shared with TRBD2. The J segment lost 5 bases and the V segment lost 8 bases, leaving 18 bases of the junction unmatched. The CDR3 runs 17 residues. Germline V gene sequence: CDR1 LNHDA, CDR2 SQIVND (reference sequence). The CDR3 here is CASSPGGVLAGIDEQYF. The DNA for the CDR3 is TGTGCCAGTTCCCCCGGGGGCGTACTAGCGGGAATCGACGAGCAGTACTTC.

This clone was recorded only once. The rearrangement uses TRBV14 and TRBJ1-1, with D uncertain. The length of the CDR3 is 12 residues. CDR1 and CDR2 (germline): SGHDN, FVKESK. With 0 bases removed from V and 11 bases from J, the gap between germline ends came to 10 bases. CDR3 in amino acids: CASSQDYSGAFF. The CDR3 region has the DNA TGTGCCAGCAGCCAAGATTATTCGGGGGCTTTCTTT.

The chain is built from TRBV27 and TRBJ1-1, with D perhaps TRBD1 (6 bases). Germline CDR1 and CDR2: MNHEY and SMNVEV (reference sequence). V was cut by 3 bases and J by 3 bases, with 14 bases left in between. There are 15 residues in the CDR3. Written as DNA, the CDR3 is TGTGCCAGCAGTTTGGGGGTCAGGGGCGACACTGAAGCTTTCTTT. Protein: CASSLGVRGDTEAFF.

This rearrangement joins TRBV7-9 to TRBJ2-1, with 7 bases identical to TRBD1. Trimming cost V 5 bases and J 5 bases; bases outside gene matches: 6. CDR3 length: 14 amino acids. CDR1 is SEHNR, CDR2 FQNEAQ, per germline (reference sequence). The chain's CDR3 is CASSPLGQHNEQFF. The CDR3 region has the DNA TGTGCCAGCAGCCCGTTGGGACAGCACAATGAGCAGTTCTTC.

V gene TRBV9 combines with J gene TRBJ2-7; 8 positions agree with TRBD2. In germline, CDR1 is SGDLS, CDR2 YYNGEE. The ends lost 4 bases at V and 4 bases at J; junction bases unmatched: 7. The CDR3 is 14 amino acids. The CDR3 DNA reads as TGTGCCAGCAGCCCAAGCGGGAGTGAGTACGAGCAGTACTTC. Amino acid sequence: CASSPSGSEYEQYF.

This chain joins TRBV10-3 and TRBJ1-3; weak D call: TRBD1 (5 bases). CDR1 is ENHRY and CDR2 is SYGVKD in the germline V gene. This CDR3 is 15 amino acids long. Trimming pared 6 bases from V and 0 bases from J, leaving 12 bases between. CDR3 DNA: TGTGCCATCAGGTCTGACAGCAGCTCTGGAAACACCATATATTTT. Amino acid sequence: CAIRSDSSSGNTIYF.

The chain carries TRBV11-2 and TRBJ1-1, with 8 nucleotides matching TRBD1. The CDR3 runs to 13 residues. The junction had 4 bases not matched to a gene; V was cut back by 6 bases and J by 4 bases. The germline V gene encodes CDR1 SGHAT and CDR2 FQNNGV. The CDR3 spells CASSRDRGTEAFF. CDR3 nucleotide sequence: TGTGCCAGCAGTCGAGACAGGGGCACTGAAGCTTTCTTT.

The chain employs TRBV20-1 and TRBJ2-5; TRBD2 agrees at 10 bases. Losses at the gene ends were 3 bases for V and 5 bases for J; bases not matched to a gene: 9. The germline CDR1 and CDR2 sequences are DFQATT and SNEGSKA (reference sequence). The CDR3 has 15 amino acids. CDR3: CSASPAGGRKETQYF. The DNA of the CDR3 is TGCAGTGCTAGTCCAGCGGGGGGGCGGAAGGAGACCCAGTACTTC.